This passage covers 3 T cell receptor beta chains from one sample sequenced in a study of T cells in lung cancer brain metastases (dated by TCRdb to 2016 to 2019). The method behind the library was the immunoSEQ multiplex PCR assay. The table was pulled from immuneACCESS by TCRdb, which kept in-frame rearrangements only. Such tables lose some clones; where checked, under half of the loss comes from unresolved V genes, and the rest has no known cause. This sample comprises 5,000 to 6,500 clones, 84% of them detected only once. Clones ranked in the top ten supply around 6.5% of the sample. Input material: tumor tissue from a brain metastasis. Reading the label with the study, this specimen's cell subset or site is: paired resected brain metastasis. The receptors shown here come from a man aged 45 to 65 with non-small cell lung cancer that had spread to the brain.

The chain is built from TRBV7-6 and TRBJ1-6, with D possibly TRBD1 on 5 matching bases. Germline CDR1 and CDR2: SGHVS and FNYEAQ. There are 16 residues in the CDR3. Between the trimmed V and J ends, which lost 5 bases and 5 bases, there was a span of 16 bases. CDR3 nucleotides: TGTGCCAGCAGCCGCGAGGGGCTGGGGGATAATTCACCCCTCCACTTT. Its translation is CASSREGLGDNSPLHF.

The chain has TRBV29-1 and TRBJ2-3, with TRBD2 as a possible D gene (7 bases). Trimming removed 7 bases at V and 3 bases at J, with 20 bases between. The germline V gene encodes CDR1 SQVTM and CDR2 ANQGSEA. The CDR3 extends over 15 amino acids. As DNA, the CDR3 is TGCAGCGCTGGTCGGGGGGCTACGGGGACAGATACGCAGTATTTT. This codes for CSAGRGATGTDTQYF.

This clone was seen a few times. The CDR3 here is CASSLARHTEAFF. DNA for the CDR3: TGCGCCAGCAGCTTGGCCCGACACACTGAAGCTTTCTTT. The V gene is TRBV5-1, the J gene TRBJ1-1; D is uncertain. Trimming left V 0 bases short and J 3 bases short, with 6 bases between. Germline loops: CDR1 SGHRS, CDR2 YFSETQ. This CDR3 contains 13 residues.